The clone carrying this T cell receptor (beta chain) was observed at least ten times. Its antigen is as yet unknown. MiXCR, applied by TCRdb to the 5' RACE reads, yields one record per CDR3 protein. The repertoire holds 310,000 or so distinct CDR3 sequences, with 7.5% to 9.5% as singletons. V lost 4 bases and J 5 bases, leaving 14 bases between the germline ends. The CDR3 sequence is 14 residues long. The V gene's germline CDR1 is KGHSY and CDR2 FQNENV. These data originate in a study of identical twins. Regarding the study as a whole: Invariant MAIT and iNKT cells could partly confound zero-insertion analyses. Out-of-frame TCR alpha sharing in monozygotic twins exceeded recombination model predictions. Twins showed weaker excess sharing in their beta out-of-frame sequences.

These same data were also listed under a study on yellow fever vaccine responses in identical twins.

This sequence joins TRBV16 and TRBJ1-2; D is perhaps TRBD1 (5 bases). The receptor's source is a woman younger than 35 in good health. Sequencing was performed on CD8+ T cells sorted from blood. CDR3 coding DNA: TGTGCCAGCAGCCCCCCGGGGACCTCTTATGGCTACACCTTC. Protein: CASSPPGTSYGYTF.